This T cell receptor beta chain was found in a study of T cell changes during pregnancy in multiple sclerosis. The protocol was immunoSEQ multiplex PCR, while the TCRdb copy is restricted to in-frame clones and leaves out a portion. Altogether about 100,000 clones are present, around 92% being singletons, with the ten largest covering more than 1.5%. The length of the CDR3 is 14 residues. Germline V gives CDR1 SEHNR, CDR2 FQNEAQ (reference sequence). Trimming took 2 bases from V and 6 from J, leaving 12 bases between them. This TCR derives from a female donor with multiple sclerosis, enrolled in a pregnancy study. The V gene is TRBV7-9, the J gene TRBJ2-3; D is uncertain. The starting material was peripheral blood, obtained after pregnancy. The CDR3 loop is CASSLSAAADTQYF. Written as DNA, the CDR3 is TGTGCCAGCAGCTTAAGCGCCGCGGCGGATACGCAGTATTTT. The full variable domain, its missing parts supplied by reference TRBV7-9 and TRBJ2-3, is DTGVSQNPRHKITKRGQNVTFRCDPISEHNRLYWYRQTLGQGPEFLTYFQNEAQLEKSRLLSDRFSAERPKGSFSTLEIQRTEQGDSAMYLCASSLSAAADTQYFGPGTRLTVL.